This T cell receptor beta chain came from a study of shared clonotypes between healthy human individuals (dated by TCRdb to about 2020). Regarding the study in general: The cohort included three men and a couple of women between 18 and 49 years of age. Per donor, three plates each were used for CD4 naive and CD4 memory, two for CD8 naive, and one for CD8 memory. To estimate repertoire size and how much clonotype sharing occurs between individuals, the study deeply sequenced the blood TCR repertoires of roughly 5 healthy adults. Different laboratories and diverse techniques were used to prepare libraries and sequence TCR repertoires, to increase sequencing depth and limit assay-specific biases. Per donor, leukapheresis produced somewhere between about 0.9 and 10 billion PBMCs. General conclusions and limits of the study: Pairwise subsampling led to the expectation that sequencing depth would affect the degree of clonotype sharing among donors. Incomplete sequencing was indicated by rarefaction of sorted-subset datasets, despite the large sequencing depth. Larger estimated clonotype richness was generally found for naive subsets than for memory subsets. Because the study included only a small number of donors, the genetic and exposure-history diversity represented was limited. Sampling was restricted to blood, and TCR repertoires in tissue are likely to differ from TCR repertoires in blood. Approximately 5% of naive CD4, roughly 3.5% of naive CD8, about 2.1% of memory CD4, and about 0.4% of memory CD8 clonotypes were shared across a few donors. Higher generation probabilities were observed for clonotypes shared by all four sorted-subset donors than for non-shared clonotypes.

The donors were healthy, HIV-negative adults who had no recently reported acute infections or vaccinations. Every donor was a Caucasian adult living in Nashville, Tennessee, USA. CD4+ T cells were enriched by magnetic negative selection, after which naive cells were positively selected on CD45RA and the negative fraction was taken as the memory subset. Blood was obtained by leukapheresis, after which PBMCs were separated by Ficoll-Histopaque density gradient centrifugation and cryopreserved in liquid nitrogen vapor phase. Purity and quantity of every magnetically sorted T cell population were checked by analytical flow cytometry. Each sorted fraction had its genomic DNA isolated and then quantified by UV absorbance on a Nanodrop 2000c. TCR CDR3 regions were amplified from genomic DNA by multiplex PCR using the deep immunoSEQ assay. Extracted genomic DNA from each cell subset was spread evenly across all wells of several immunoSEQ 96-well plates, with each plate serving as a replicate. For sorted subsets, about 200 ng genomic DNA, equal to about 30,000 T cell genomes, was loaded into each replicate PCR. Purified libraries were quantified with a Qubit 3.0 fluorometer, sized on a Bioanalyzer 2100, and re-quantified with the KAPA Library Quantification kit. Every immunoSEQ 96-well plate was sequenced on a dedicated single-read 150-cycle Illumina NextSeq 550 flow cell. For the original study's pipeline: Because the immunoSEQ output included only junctional sequences and no quality scores, the filtering could not be the same as the filtering used for full-length reads. Sequences were annotated with PyIR, a Python wrapper for IgBLAST v1.9, using IMGT germline references to assign V/J genes and CDR3. Reads with weak V/J assignments (E-value above 1e-6), missing CDR3, stop codons, out-of-frame junctions, or ambiguous translated residues were removed. V3J clonotypes were defined as sequences sharing an identical inferred V gene, J gene, and CDR3 amino acid sequence. The percentage overlap between two repertoires was calculated by dividing the number of shared unique clonotypes by the size of the smaller repertoire. Richness of each repertoire was evaluated using RTK rarefaction, the Chao1 estimator, and Recon v2.1 estimates of unobserved clonotypes. Generation probabilities were computed with OLGA for all TCRbeta clonotypes obtained by the gDNA method from four donors. In its TCRdb copy, this immuneACCESS table keeps in-frame sequences only and misses some clones. Where compared with another copy, unresolved V genes explain less than half of these, and the others have no known cause. V and J calls and clone size follow that table, whereas D and trimming were derived from the DNA. Recorded for this sample are 2 million to 2.5 million clones; about nine tenths of them occurred a single time. The top ten clones comprise 0.37% of the sample.

In the case of this clone: The specificity of this receptor is unknown. Per-base qualities were not stored, and no clone one base away is much larger.

V is shortened by 4 bases, J by 6 bases, and the region joining them spans 10 bases. There are 13 amino acids in the CDR3, from cysteine to phenylalanine inclusive. The retained sequence is limited to the CDR3, 39 bases, with the frame set at the first base. The germline V gene yields ENHRY for CDR1 and SYGVKD for CDR2. Sample: naive CD4+ T cells from PBMCs. This sample's cell subset or site label indicates: CD45RA+ positively selected. The sequence joins TRBV10-3 to TRBJ1-5; the D gene lacks a confident call. The clonotype originates from a man aged 18 to 29 in good health. Some clones in this sample may be carry-over from other donors' samples. The DNA sequence is TGTGCCATCAGTGCGTCCGAACCTCAGCCCCAGCATTTT. Its product reads: CAISASEPQPQHF.